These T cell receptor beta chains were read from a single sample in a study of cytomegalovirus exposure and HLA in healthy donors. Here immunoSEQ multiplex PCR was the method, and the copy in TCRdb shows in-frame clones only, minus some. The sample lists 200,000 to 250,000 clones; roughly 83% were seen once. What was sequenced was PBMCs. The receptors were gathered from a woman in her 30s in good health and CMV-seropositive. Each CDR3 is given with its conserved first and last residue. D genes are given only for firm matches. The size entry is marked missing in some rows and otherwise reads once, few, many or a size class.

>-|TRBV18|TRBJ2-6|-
TGTGCCAGCTCACTCTCTTACTCTGGGGCCAACGTCCTGACTTTC
CASSLSYSGANVLTF
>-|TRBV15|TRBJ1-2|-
TGTGCCACCAGCACGACCGCGAATTCCGGCTACACCTTC
CATSTTANSGYTF
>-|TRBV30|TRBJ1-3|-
TGTGCCTGGAGTATTAGCTCTGGAAACACCATATATTTT
CAWSISSGNTIYF
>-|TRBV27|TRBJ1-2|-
TGTGCCAGCAGCCTAAACCGGTACATGGGTCCATACACCTTC
CASSLNRYMGPYTF
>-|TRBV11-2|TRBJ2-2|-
TGTGCCAGCAGCTTAGGATCCGGGGAGCTGTTTTTT
CASSLGSGELFF
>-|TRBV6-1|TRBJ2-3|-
TGTGCCAGCAGTGAAGGGGGGGCGGCCGCCGGGGTTACGCAGTATTTT
CASSEGGAAAGVTQYF
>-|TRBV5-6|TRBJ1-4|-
TGTGCCAGCAGCTTGACGAAGGGAGCTCCGGCAACTAATGAAAAACTGTTTTTT
CASSLTKGAPATNEKLFF
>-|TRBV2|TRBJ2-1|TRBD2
TGTGCCAGCAGTGAAGATAGCGGGAGGAGCAATGAGCAGTTCTTC
CASSEDSGRSNEQFF
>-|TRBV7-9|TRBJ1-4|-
TGTGCCAGCAGCCGGGCAGAAGGTGAAAAACTGTTTTTT
CASSRAEGEKLFF
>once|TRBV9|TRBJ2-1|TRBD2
TGTGCCAGCAGCGCCTTGACTAGCGGCTACAATGAGCAGTTCTTC
CASSALTSGYNEQFF
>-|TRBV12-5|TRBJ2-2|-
TGTGCTAGTGGTTTGGTACACGGGGAGCTGTTTTTT
CASGLVHGELFF
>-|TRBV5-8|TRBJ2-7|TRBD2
TGTGCCAGCAGCGCGGGACTAGCGGCCTACGAGCAGTACTTC
CASSAGLAAYEQYF
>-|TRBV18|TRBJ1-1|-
TGTGCCAGCTCACCAGGCGTGTGGGGAAGGAACACTGAAGCTTTCTTT
CASSPGVWGRNTEAFF
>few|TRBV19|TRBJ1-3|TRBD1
TGTGCCAGTACGAGACAGGGGACTGGAAACACCATATATTTT
CASTRQGTGNTIYF
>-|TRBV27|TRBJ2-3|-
TGTGCCAGCAGTTTACTTAGCGGTTATACGCAGTATTTT
CASSLLSGYTQYF
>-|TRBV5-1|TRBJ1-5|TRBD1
TGCGCCAGCAGCCCGGGACAGGTTCCCAATCAGCCCCAGCATTTT
CASSPGQVPNQPQHF
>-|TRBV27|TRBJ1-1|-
TGTGCCAGCAGTCTAGAGATGAACACTGAAGCTTTCTTT
CASSLEMNTEAFF